This paragraph covers one T cell receptor (beta chain) sequence. Its antigen is not known. Samples were assayed with immunoSEQ v3.0 at survey level. This table comes from immunoSEQ multiplex PCR, and its TCRdb copy is limited to in-frame clones, with some not included. The profile shows more than 35,000 clones, around 94% of them singletons. CDR1 and CDR2 from the germline V gene are ENHRY and SYGVKD. Unmatched junction bases numbered 5, after V lost 5 bases and J lost 1 base. The CDR3 consists of 15 residues. Each donor had at least one pre-ART and at least two post-ART PBMC samples. These data belong to a study of long-term antiretroviral therapy in people with HIV. Points from the study as a whole: Dominance of pre-ART expanded clones persisted, fluctuating and often declining after ART. Blood, drawn from about 2003 to 2018, may reflect older ART regimens. Against controls, HIV repertoires showed narrower ranges of CDR3 length.

The receptor's source is a woman between 50 and 59 years old with HIV. The chain combines TRBV10-3 with TRBJ2-1, with 7 bases identical to TRBD1. The sample in question was unsorted PBMCs, obtained 4.1 years after starting antiretroviral therapy. The CDR3 spells CAISTNRGSYNEQFF. The CDR3 region has the DNA TGTGCCATCAGTACCAACAGGGGTTCCTACAATGAGCAGTTCTTC.